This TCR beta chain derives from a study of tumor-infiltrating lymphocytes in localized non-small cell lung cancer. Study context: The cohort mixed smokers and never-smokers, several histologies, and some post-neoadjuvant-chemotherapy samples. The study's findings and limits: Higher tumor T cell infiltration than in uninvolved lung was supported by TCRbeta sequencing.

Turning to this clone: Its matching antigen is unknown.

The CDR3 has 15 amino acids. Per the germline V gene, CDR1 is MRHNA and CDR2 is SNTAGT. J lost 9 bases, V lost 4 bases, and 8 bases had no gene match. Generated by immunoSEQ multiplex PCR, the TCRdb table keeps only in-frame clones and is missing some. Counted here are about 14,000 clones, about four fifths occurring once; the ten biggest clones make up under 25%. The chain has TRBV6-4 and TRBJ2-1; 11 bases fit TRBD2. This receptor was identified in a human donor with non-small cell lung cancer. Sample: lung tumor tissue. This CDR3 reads CASSADSGGAPEQFF. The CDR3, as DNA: TGTGCCAGCAGTGCTGATAGCGGGGGGGCCCCTGAGCAGTTCTTC.